The sequence of this TCR beta chain was determined in a study of blood T cell repertoires in COVID-19. V was cut by 8 bases and J by 6 bases, with 16 bases left in between. In germline, CDR1 is SQVTM, CDR2 ANQGSEA. This CDR3 has 13 residues. Measured with immunoSEQ multiplex PCR; TCRdb has only the in-frame clones, and not every one. The sample holds approximately 300,000 clones; about 80% are singletons and the top ten take around a sixth. Sequencing used peripheral blood. The receptor's source is a person aged 70 to 85 with COVID-19, enrolled during active disease. The V and J genes are TRBV29-1 and TRBJ1-4, with D possibly being TRBD1 (5 bases). The CDR3 spells CSTIQGGDEKLFF. CDR3 in DNA: TGCAGCACAATTCAGGGTGGGGATGAAAAACTGTTTTTT.